The source of this T cell receptor (beta chain) is a study of persistence of HIV-infected CD4 T cells. Across the study: Median time on suppressive ART was less than nine years. Study-level points and caveats: Degenerate expanded CDR3beta sequences were enriched among CMV- and Gag-responding cells. CMV- and Gag-responding cells had lower TCRbeta richness than CD3/CD28-responding cells.

Notes on this clone: Its target is not known.

The germline gives CDR1 MNHEY, CDR2 SMNVEV (reference sequence). The CDR3 contains 15 residues. V lost 7 bases and J 1 base, leaving 14 bases between the germline ends. Sequencing used immunoSEQ version 4 in survey mode. Method: immunoSEQ multiplex PCR; TCRdb's copy keeps in-frame clones and lacks some. The data hold 20,000 to 25,000 clones, with roughly 70% observed a single time. Cells were stimulated with overlapping HIV-1 Gag 15-mer peptides. CD4+ T cells upregulating both CD40 ligand and CD69 were sorted as responding cells. PBMCs were depleted of CD8+ T cells before stimulation. The sequences come from CD4+ T cells sorted from PBMCs after roughly 17-hour stimulation, collected from a patient who received antiretroviral therapy. V gene TRBV27 combines with J gene TRBJ1-3, with a weak D call TRBD1 (5 bases). This TCR was recovered from an adult man with HIV who was CMV-seropositive. The CDR3 region is CASIVGAGSGNTIYF. CDR3 coding DNA: TGTGCCAGCATTGTCGGGGCAGGGTCTGGAAACACCATATATTTT.